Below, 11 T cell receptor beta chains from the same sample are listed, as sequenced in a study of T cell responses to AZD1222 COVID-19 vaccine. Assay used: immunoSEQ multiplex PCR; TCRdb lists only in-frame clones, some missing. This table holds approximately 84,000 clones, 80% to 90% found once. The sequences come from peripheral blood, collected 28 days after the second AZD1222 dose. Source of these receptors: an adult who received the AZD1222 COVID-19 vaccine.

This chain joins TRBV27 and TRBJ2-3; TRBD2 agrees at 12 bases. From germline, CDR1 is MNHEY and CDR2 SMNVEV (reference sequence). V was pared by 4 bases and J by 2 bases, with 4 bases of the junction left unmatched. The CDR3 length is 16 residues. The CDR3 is CASSSRLAGATDTQYF. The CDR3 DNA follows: TGTGCCAGCAGTTCGCGACTAGCGGGGGCCACAGATACGCAGTATTTT.

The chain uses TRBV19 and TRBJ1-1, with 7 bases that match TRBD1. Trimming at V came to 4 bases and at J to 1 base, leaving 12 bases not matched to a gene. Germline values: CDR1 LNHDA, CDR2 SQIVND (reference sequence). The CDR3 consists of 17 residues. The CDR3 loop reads CASSNKRGRGGNTEAFF. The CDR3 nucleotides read TGTGCCAGTAGTAATAAGAGGGGGCGAGGGGGGAACACTGAAGCTTTCTTT. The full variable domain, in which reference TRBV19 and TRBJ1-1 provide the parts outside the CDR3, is DGGITQSPKYLFRKEGQNVTLSCEQNLNHDAMYWYRQDPGQGLRLIYYSQIVNDFQKGDIAEGYSVSREKKESFPLTVTSAQKNPTAFYLCASSNKRGRGGNTEAFFGQGTRLTVV.

The CDR3 sequence is CASSILQAKSSGANVLTF. CDR3 nucleotides: TGTGCCAGTAGTATCCTCCAGGCGAAGAGCTCTGGGGCCAACGTCCTGACTTTC. V gene TRBV19 combines with J gene TRBJ2-6, with unresolved D. Trimming took off 3 bases at V and 0 bases at J, with 15 bases between the two ends. The germline gives CDR1 LNHDA, CDR2 SQIVND (reference sequence). The CDR3 has 18 residues.

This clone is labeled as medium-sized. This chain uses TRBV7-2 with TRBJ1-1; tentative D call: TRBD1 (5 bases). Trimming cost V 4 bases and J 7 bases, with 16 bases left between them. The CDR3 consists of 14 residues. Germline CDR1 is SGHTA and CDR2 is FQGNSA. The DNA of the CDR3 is TGTGCCAGCAGCTCGCAGACAGCCAGTCATGAAGCTTTCTTT. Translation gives CASSSQTASHEAFF. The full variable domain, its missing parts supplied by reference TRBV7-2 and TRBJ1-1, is GAGVSQSPSNKVTEKGKDVELRCDPISGHTALYWYRQSLGQGLEFLIYFQGNSAPDKSGLPSDRFSAERTGGSVSTLTIQRTQQEDSAVYLCASSSQTASHEAFFGQGTRLTVV.

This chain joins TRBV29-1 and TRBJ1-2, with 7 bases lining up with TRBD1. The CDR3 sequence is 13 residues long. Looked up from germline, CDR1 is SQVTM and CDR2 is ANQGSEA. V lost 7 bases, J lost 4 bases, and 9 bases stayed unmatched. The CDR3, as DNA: TGCAGCGCCGCGACAGGGAGCAGCTATGGCTACACCTTC. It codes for CSAATGSSYGYTF.

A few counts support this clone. CDR3 sequence: CASRPVQESNEQFF. The CDR3 bases are TGTGCCAGCAGGCCCGTACAGGAGAGCAATGAGCAGTTCTTC. The genes are TRBV6-5 and TRBJ2-1, with a possible D match to TRBD1 (5 bases). Germline loops: CDR1 MNHEY, CDR2 SVGAGI. V was cut by 6 bases and J by 6 bases, with 15 bases left in between. This CDR3 contains 14 residues.

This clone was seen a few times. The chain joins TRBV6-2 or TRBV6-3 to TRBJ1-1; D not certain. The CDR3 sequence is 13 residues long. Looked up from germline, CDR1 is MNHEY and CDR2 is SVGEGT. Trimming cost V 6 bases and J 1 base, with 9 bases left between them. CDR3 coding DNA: TGTGCCAGCAGCATTGGTCCGAACACTGAAGCTTTCTTT. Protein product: CASSIGPNTEAFF.

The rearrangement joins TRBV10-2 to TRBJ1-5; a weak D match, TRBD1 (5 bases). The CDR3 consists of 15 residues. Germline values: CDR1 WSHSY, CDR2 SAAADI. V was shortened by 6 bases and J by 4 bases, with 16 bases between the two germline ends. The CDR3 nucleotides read TGCGCCAGCAGCGGGACGGGCGGCCGAAATCAGCCCCAGCATTTT. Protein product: CASSGTGGRNQPQHF.

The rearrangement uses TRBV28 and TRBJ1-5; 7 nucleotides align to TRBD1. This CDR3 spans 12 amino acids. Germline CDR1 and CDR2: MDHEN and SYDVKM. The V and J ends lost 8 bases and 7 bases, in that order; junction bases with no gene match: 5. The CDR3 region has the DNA TGTGCCAGCGGGACAGTTACCCAGCCCCAGCATTTT. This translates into CASGTVTQPQHF. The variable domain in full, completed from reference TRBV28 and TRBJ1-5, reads DVKVTQSSRYLVKRTGEKVFLECVQDMDHENMFWYRQDPGLGLRLIYFSYDVKMKEKGDIPEGYSVSREKKERFSLILESASTNQTSMYLCASGTVTQPQHFGDGTRLSIL.

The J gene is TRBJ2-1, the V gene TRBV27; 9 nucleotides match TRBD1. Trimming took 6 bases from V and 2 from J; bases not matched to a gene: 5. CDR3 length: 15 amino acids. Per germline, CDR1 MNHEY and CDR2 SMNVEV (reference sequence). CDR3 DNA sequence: TGTGCCAGCAGACGCCGGGACAGGGCCTACAATGAGCAGTTCTTC. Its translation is CASRRRDRAYNEQFF.

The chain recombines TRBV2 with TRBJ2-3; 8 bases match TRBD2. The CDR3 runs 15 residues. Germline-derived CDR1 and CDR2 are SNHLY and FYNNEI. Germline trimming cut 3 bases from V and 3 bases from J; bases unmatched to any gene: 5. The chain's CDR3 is CASSDPGGPTDTQYF. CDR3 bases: TGTGCCAGCAGTGACCCGGGGGGGCCTACAGATACGCAGTATTTT.